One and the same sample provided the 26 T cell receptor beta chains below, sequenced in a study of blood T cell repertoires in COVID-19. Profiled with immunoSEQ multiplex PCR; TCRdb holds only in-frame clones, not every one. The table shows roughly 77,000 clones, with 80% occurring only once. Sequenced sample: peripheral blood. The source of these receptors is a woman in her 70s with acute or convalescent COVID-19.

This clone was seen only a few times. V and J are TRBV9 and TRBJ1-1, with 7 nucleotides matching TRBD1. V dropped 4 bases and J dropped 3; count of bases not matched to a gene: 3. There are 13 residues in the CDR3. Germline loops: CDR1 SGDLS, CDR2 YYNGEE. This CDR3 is CASSRQGDTEAFF. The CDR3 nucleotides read TGTGCCAGCAGCAGACAGGGAGACACTGAAGCTTTCTTT.

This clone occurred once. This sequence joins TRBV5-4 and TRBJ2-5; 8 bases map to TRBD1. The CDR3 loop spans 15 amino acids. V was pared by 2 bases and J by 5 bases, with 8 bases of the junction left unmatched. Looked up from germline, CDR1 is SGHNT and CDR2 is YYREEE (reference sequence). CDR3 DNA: TGTGCCAGCAGCTTAAGGGCAGGGGGCGCGGAGACCCAGTACTTC. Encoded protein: CASSLRAGGAETQYF.

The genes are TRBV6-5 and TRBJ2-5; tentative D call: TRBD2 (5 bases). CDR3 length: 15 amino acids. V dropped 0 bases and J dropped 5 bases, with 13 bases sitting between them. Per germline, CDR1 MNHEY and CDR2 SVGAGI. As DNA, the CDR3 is TGTGCCAGCAGTTACTCGAGGGCGGGCCGGGAGACCCAGTACTTC. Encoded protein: CASSYSRAGRETQYF.

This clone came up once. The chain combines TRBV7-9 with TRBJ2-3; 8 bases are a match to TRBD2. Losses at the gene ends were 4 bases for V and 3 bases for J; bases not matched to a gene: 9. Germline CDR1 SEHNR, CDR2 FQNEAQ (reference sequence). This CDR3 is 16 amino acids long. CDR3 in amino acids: CASSSAQRGKTDTQYF. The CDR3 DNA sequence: TGTGCCAGCAGCTCCGCCCAGCGGGGGAAGACAGATACGCAGTATTTT.

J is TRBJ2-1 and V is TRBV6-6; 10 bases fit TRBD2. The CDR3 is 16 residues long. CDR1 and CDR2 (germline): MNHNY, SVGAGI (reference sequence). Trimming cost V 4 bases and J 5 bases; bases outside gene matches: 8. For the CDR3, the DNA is TGTGCCAGCAGTTTAAATAGCGGGGGGCCGAACAATGAGCAGTTCTTC. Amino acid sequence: CASSLNSGGPNNEQFF.

The CDR3 here is CATSDAGDEAFF. For the CDR3, the DNA is TGTGCCACCAGTGATGCCGGGGATGAAGCTTTCTTT. The chain combines TRBV24-1 with TRBJ1-1; unclear D gene. The CDR3 length is 12 residues. Germline values: CDR1 KGHDR, CDR2 SFDVKD. Trimming cost V 3 bases and J 7 bases, with 8 bases left between them.

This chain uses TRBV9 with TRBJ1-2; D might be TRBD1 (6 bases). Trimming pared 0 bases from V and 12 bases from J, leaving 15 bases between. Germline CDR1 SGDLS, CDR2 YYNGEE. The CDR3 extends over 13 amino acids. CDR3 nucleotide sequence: TGTGCCAGCAGCGTAGACGGGGGGCGCGTAGACACCTTC. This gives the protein CASSVDGGRVDTF.

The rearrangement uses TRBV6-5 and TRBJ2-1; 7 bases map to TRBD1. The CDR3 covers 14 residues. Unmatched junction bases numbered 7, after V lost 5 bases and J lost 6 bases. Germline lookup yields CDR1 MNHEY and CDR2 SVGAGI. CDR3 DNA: TGTGCCAGCAGTCGACAGGGTATAAGCAATGAGCAGTTCTTC. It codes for CASSRQGISNEQFF.

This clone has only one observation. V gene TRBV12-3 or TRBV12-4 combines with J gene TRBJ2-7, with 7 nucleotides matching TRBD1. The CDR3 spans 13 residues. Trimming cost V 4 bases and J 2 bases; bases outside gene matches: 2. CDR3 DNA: TGTGCCAGCAGTTGGGACAGAGCCTACGAGCAGTACTTC. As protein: CASSWDRAYEQYF.

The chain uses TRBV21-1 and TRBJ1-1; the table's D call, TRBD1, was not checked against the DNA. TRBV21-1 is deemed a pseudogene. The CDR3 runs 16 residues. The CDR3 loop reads CASKSRDRGRDTEAFF. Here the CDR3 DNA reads TGTGCCAGCAAGAGTCGGGACAGGGGGAGGGACACTGAAGCTTTCTTT.

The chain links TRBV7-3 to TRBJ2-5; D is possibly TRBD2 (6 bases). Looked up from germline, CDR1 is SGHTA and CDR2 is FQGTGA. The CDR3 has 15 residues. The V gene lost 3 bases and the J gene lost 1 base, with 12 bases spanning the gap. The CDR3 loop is CASSFTGGSQETQYF. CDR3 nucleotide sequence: TGTGCCAGCAGCTTCACCGGGGGAAGCCAAGAGACCCAGTACTTC.

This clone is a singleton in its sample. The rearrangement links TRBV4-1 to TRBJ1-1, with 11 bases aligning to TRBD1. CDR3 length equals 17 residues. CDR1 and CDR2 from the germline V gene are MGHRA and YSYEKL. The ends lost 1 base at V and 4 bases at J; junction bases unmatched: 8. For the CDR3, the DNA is TGCGCCAGCAGCCAAGCTCACCGGGACAGGGGGATCACTGAAGCTTTCTTT. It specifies CASSQAHRDRGITEAFF.

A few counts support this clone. CDR3 loop: CSGASGGAKETQYF. CDR3 in DNA: TGCAGCGGGGCTAGCGGGGGGGCCAAGGAGACCCAGTACTTC. The genes are TRBV29-1 and TRBJ2-5; 12 nucleotides match TRBD2. This CDR3 region has 14 residues. The junction had 8 bases not matched to a gene; V was cut back by 7 bases and J by 5 bases. Germline CDR1 and CDR2: SQVTM and ANQGSEA.

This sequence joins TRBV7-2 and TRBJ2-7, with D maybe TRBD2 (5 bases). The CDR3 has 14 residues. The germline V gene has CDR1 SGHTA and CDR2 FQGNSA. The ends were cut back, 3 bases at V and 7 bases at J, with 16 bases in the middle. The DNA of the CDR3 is TGTGCCAGCAGCTTTCCGCCAATGGAGGTGGAGCAGTACTTC. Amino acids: CASSFPPMEVEQYF.

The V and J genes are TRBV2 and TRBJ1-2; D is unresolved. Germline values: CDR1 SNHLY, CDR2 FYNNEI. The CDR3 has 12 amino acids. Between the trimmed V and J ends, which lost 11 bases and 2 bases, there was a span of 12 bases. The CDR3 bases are TGTGCCGGACGGGGAAACAACTATGGCTACACCTTC. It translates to CAGRGNNYGYTF.

The CDR3 sequence: CASSYSPSRAGQPQHF. The CDR3 DNA follows: TGTGCCAGCAGTTACTCCCCGAGCAGGGCCGGTCAGCCCCAGCATTTT. The chain couples TRBV6-2 or TRBV6-3 to TRBJ1-5; D possibly corresponds to TRBD1 (5 bases). Per the germline V gene, CDR1 is MNHEY and CDR2 is SVGEGT. The CDR3 runs to 16 residues. V lost 0 bases to trimming and J lost 6 bases, with 15 bases between them.

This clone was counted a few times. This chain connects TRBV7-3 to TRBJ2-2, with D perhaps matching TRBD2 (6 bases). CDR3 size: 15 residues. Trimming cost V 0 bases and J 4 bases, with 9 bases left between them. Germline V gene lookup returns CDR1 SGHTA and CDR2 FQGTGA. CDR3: CASSLTGGSTGELFF. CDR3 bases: TGTGCCAGCAGCTTAACCGGGGGTAGCACCGGGGAGCTGTTTTTT. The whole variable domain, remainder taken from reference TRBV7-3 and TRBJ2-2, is GAGVSQTPSNKVTEKGKYVELRCDPISGHTALYWYRQSLGQGPEFLIYFQGTGAADDSGLPNDRFFAVRPEGSVSTLKIQRTERGDSAVYLCASSLTGGSTGELFFGEGSRLTVL.

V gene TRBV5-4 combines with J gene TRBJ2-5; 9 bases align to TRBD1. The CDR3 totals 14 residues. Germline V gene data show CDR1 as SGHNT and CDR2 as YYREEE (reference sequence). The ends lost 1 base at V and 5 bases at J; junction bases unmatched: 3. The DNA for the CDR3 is TGTGCCAGCAGCTTGAGACAGGGGGTCGAGACCCAGTACTTC. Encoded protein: CASSLRQGVETQYF. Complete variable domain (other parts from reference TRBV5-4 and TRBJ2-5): ETGVTQSPTHLIKTRGQQVTLRCSSQSGHNTVSWYQQALGQGPQFIFQYYREEENGRGNFPPRFSGLQFPNYSSELNVNALELDDSALYLCASSLRQGVETQYFGPGTRLLVL.

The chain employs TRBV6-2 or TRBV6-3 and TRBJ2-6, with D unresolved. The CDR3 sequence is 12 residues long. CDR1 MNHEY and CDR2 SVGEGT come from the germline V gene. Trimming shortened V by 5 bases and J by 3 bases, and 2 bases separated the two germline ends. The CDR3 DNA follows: TGTGCCAGCAGTCTTGGGGCCAACGTCCTGACTTTC. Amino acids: CASSLGANVLTF.

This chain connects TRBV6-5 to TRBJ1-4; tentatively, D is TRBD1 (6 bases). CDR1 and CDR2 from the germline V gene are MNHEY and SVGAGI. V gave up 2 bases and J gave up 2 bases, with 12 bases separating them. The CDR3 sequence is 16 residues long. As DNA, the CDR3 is TGTGCCAGCAGTTACACTGGGAGGGGGACTAATGAAAAACTGTTTTTT. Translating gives CASSYTGRGTNEKLFF.

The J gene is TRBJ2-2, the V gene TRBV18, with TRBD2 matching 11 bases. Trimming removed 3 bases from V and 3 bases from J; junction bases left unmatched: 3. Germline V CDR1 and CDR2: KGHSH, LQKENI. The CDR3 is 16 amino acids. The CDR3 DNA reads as TGTGCCAGCTCACCGTTACTAGCGGGGGACACCGGGGAGCTGTTTTTT. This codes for CASSPLLAGDTGELFF.

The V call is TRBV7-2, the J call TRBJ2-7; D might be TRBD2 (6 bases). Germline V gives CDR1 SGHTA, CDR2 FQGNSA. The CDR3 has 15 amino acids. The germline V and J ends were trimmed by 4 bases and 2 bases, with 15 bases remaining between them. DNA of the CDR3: TGTGCCAGCAGCTCGGCCGGGGGTGACGCCTACGAGCAGTACTTC. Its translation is CASSSAGGDAYEQYF.

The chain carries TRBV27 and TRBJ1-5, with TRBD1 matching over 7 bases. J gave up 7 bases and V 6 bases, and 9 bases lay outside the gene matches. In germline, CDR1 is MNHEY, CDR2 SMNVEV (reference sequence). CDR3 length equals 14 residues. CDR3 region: CASSSDRAIQPQHF. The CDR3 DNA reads TGTGCCAGCAGCAGTGACAGGGCCATCCAGCCCCAGCATTTT.

CDR3 nucleotide sequence: TGTGCCAGCAGCCAATCAGGGTCGTTCTACAATGAGCAGTTCTTC. Its translation: CASSQSGSFYNEQFF. The V gene is TRBV3-1 (or the pseudogene TRBV3-2), the J gene TRBJ2-1, with D possibly matching TRBD1 (5 bases). The CDR3 spans 15 residues. The ends were cut back, 2 bases at V and 3 bases at J, with 11 bases in the middle. Germline CDR1 and CDR2: LGHDT and YNNKEL (reference sequence).

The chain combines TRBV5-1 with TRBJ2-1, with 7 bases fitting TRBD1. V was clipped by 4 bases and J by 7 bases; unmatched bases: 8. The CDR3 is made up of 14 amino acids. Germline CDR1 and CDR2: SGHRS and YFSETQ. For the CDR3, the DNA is TGCGCCAGCAGCGCAGCCCTACAGGGGAATGAGCAGTTCTTC. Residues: CASSAALQGNEQFF.

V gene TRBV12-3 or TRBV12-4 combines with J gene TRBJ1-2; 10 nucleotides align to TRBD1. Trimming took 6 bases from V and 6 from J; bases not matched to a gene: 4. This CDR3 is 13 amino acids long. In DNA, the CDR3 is TGTGCCAGCAGGACCGGGACAGGGGATGGCTACACCTTC. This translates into CASRTGTGDGYTF.